These T cell receptor beta chains were read from a single sample in a study of blood T cells in healthy people across ages. TCRdb re-derived calls from the 5' RACE reads in MiXCR, one entry per CDR3 protein. The repertoire holds about 780,000 distinct CDR3 sequences, 46% seen once, with about a sixth in the top ten. The specimen was blood. These receptors all stem from an elderly man in good health. The CDR3 runs from the conserved cysteine through the conserved F or W. Not all rows give a size; the values are once, few, many and, for expanded clones, a class.

CDR3 protein,CDR3 length,clone size,V gene
CSVLRDNCGYTF,12,NA,TRBV20-1
CSVGRGVEGQQRQFF,15,NA,TRBV29-1
CASSGGQRNTEAFF,14,NA,TRBV19
CASSNRRTQSHNEQYF,16,NA,TRBV5-1
CSLASTTSTDTQYF,14,few,TRBV29-1
CSARVFSGGANTGELFF,17,NA,TRBV20-1
CAWSALGPATNEKLFF,16,NA,TRBV30
CASSIDRSSSEQFF,14,once,TRBV19
CASRRTEANEKLFF,14,few,TRBV3-1
CASSFGQGYGENQPQHF,17,NA,TRBV12-3/TRBV12-4
CASSLASGPSTDTQYF,16,NA,TRBV5-1
CASSESTSGGWGTQYF,16,NA,TRBV6-1
CSARPEGGPNSPLHF,15,NA,TRBV20-1
CASSYGGIQETQYF,14,few,TRBV6-2/TRBV6-3
CASSLTDSISYNEQFF,16,NA,TRBV5-5
CASSLVAAEVQFF,13,NA,TRBV7-2
CASSPGQATAYEQYF,15,few,TRBV5-5
CASSLEQIFYGYTF,14,many,TRBV7-2
CASSLVKDRNYGYTF,15,NA,TRBV7-7
CASSLAAGRGTEAFF,15,few,TRBV11-3
CASGQAYETNYGYTF,15,few,TRBV3-1
CASRASSYEQYF,12,many,TRBV2
CSVISGLATTGELFF,15,few,TRBV29-1
CSVGSPQETLYF,12,NA,TRBV29-1
CASSYSGSGGFTDTQYF,17,NA,TRBV6-6
CSANPLLAGEYNEQYF,16,NA,TRBV20-1
CASSQKGLAGIHEQFF,16,many,TRBV4-2
CSGAENTGELFF,12,NA,TRBV29-1
CASSQQGAGLQFF,13,NA,TRBV3-1
CASSTAAGGYTF,12,NA,TRBV6-5
CASRVDYGYTF,11,NA,TRBV6-6
CASSLGRAMDRGLDEQYF,18,few,TRBV5-1
CASLEGGGLNTGELFF,16,NA,TRBV6-1
CASRRVNEQFF,11,many,TRBV2
CASSLTAGSETQYF,14,NA,TRBV7-9
CSARLEDRANTGELFF,16,few,TRBV20-1
CASSTAGFSRETQYF,15,few,TRBV5-1
CASSDPGQSYEQYF,14,NA,TRBV25-1
CASRNRGDEQFF,12,NA,TRBV7-8
CASSQEPGTSGRAGVADTQYF,21,few,TRBV4-3
CASEREAAYNEQFF,14,few,TRBV28
CASSLEGQGADGYTF,15,NA,TRBV5-1
CASGQNYEQYF,11,NA,TRBV7-2
CASSHPGEGSYEQYF,15,NA,TRBV25-1
CVSSDLGANQPQHF,14,NA,TRBV6-1
CATSRDRGGRSYEQYF,16,many,TRBV15
CASRPGLAYNEQFF,14,NA,TRBV7-9
CASIRSGTVSSYEQYF,16,NA,TRBV28
CSARRAYEQYF,11,many,TRBV20-1
CSARGTSGLLGEQYF,15,NA,TRBV20-1
CASSEAGDYYEQYF,14,NA,TRBV2
CASSLTGESPLHF,13,few,TRBV11-2
CATSDSDSKSYNEQFF,16,once,TRBV24-1
CASSRGLAGPYNEQFF,16,few,TRBV7-2
CASSLTGAAQETQYF,15,few,TRBV5-1
CASSLGEIYNEQFF,14,NA,TRBV7-2
CAWSGALQETQYF,13,NA,TRBV30